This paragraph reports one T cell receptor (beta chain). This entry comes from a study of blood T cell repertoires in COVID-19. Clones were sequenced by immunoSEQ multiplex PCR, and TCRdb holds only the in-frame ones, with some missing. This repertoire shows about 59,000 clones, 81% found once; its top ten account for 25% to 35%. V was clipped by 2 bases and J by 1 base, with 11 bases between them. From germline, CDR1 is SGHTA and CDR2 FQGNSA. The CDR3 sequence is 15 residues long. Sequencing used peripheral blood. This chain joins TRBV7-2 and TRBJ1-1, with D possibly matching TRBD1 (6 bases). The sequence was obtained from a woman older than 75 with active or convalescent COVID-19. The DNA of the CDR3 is TGTGCCAGCAGCTTACGTCCAGGGGAGAACACTGAAGCTTTCTTT. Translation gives CASSLRPGENTEAFF.